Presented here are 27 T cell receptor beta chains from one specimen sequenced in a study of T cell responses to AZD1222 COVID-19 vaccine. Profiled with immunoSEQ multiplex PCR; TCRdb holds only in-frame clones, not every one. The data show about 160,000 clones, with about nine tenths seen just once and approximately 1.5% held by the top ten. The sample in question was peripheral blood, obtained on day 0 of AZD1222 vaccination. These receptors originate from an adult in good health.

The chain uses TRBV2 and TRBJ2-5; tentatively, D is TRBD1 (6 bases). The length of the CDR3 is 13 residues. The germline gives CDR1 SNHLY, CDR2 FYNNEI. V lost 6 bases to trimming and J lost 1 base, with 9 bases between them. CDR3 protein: CASSGQIQETQYF. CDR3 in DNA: TGTGCCAGCAGCGGACAGATCCAAGAGACCCAGTACTTC. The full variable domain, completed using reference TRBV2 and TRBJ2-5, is EPEVTQTPSHQVTQMGQEVILRCVPISNHLYFYWYRQILGQKVEFLVSFYNNEISEKSEIFDDQFSVERPDGSNFTLKIRSTKLEDSAMYFCASSGQIQETQYFGPGTRLLVL.

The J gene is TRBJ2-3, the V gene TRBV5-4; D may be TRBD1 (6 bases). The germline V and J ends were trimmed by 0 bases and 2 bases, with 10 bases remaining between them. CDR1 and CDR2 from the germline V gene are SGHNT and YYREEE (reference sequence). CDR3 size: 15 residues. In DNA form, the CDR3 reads TGTGCCAGCAGCTTGGATGGGGGCTTCACAGATACGCAGTATTTT. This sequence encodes CASSLDGGFTDTQYF.

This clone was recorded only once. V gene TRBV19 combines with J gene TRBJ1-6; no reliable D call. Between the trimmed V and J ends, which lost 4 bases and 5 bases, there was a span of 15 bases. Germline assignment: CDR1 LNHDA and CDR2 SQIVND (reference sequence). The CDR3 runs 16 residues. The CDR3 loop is CASSNRAHGNNSPLHF. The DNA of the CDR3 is TGTGCCAGTAGTAACAGAGCCCACGGTAATAATTCACCCCTCCACTTT.

CDR3 in DNA: TGTGCCAGTAGTATACAGGGGGTGAAGGGCTACACCTTC. This sequence encodes CASSIQGVKGYTF. The J gene is TRBJ1-2, the V gene TRBV19, with TRBD1 identical over 7 bases. Unmatched junction bases numbered 5, after V lost 2 bases and J lost 8 bases. This CDR3 contains 13 residues. Looked up from germline, CDR1 is LNHDA and CDR2 is SQIVND (reference sequence). The complete variable domain, with remaining parts taken from reference TRBV19 and TRBJ1-2, reads DGGITQSPKYLFRKEGQNVTLSCEQNLNHDAMYWYRQDPGQGLRLIYYSQIVNDFQKGDIAEGYSVSREKKESFPLTVTSAQKNPTAFYLCASSIQGVKGYTFGSGTRLTVV.

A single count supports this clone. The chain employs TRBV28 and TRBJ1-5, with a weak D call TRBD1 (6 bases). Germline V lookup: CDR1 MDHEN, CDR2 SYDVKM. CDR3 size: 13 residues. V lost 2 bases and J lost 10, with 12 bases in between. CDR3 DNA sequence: TGTGCCAGCAGTTTAACAGGGAACCGCCCCCAGCATTTT. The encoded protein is CASSLTGNRPQHF.

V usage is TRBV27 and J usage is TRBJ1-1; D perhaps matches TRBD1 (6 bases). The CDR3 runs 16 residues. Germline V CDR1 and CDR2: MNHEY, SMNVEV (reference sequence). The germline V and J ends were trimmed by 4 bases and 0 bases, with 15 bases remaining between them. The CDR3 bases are TGTGCCAGCAGTTACACAGGGAAGGGTGTGAACACTGAAGCTTTCTTT. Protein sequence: CASSYTGKGVNTEAFF.

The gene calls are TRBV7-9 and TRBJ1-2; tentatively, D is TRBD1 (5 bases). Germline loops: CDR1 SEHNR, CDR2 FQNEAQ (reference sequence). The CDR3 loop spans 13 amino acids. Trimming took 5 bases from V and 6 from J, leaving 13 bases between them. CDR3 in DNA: TGTGCCAGCAGCCCGACAGTTTGGAATGGCTACACCTTC. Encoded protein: CASSPTVWNGYTF.

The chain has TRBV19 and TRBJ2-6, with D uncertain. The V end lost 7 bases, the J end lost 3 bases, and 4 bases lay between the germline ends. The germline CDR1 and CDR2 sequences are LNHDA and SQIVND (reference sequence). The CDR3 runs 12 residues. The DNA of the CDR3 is TGTGCCAGTAACGATGGGGCCAACGTCCTGACTTTC. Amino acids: CASNDGANVLTF.

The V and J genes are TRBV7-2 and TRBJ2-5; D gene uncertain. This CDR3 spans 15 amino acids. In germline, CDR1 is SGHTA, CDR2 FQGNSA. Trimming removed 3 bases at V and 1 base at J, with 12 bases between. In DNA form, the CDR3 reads TGTGCCAGCAGCTTGGAGATGGTGGTCCAAGAGACCCAGTACTTC. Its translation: CASSLEMVVQETQYF. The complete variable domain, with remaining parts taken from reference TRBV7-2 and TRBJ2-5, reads GAGVSQSPSNKVTEKGKDVELRCDPISGHTALYWYRQSLGQGLEFLIYFQGNSAPDKSGLPSDRFSAERTGGSVSTLTIQRTQQEDSAVYLCASSLEMVVQETQYFGPGTRLLVL.

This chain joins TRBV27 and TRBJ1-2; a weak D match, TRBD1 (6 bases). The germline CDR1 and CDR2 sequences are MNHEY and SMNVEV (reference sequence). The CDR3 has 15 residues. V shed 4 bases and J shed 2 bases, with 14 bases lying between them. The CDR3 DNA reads TGTGCCAGCAGTTCATTAAGACAGGTCAACTATGGCTACACCTTC. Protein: CASSSLRQVNYGYTF.

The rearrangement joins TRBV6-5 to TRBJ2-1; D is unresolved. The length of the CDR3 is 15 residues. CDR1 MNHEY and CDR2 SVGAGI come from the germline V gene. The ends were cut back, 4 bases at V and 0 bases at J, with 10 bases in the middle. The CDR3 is CASSSRFGSYNEQFF. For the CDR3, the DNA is TGTGCCAGCAGTTCTAGATTCGGCTCCTACAATGAGCAGTTCTTC.

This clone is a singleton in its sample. CDR3 nucleotide sequence: TGTGCCAGCGGCTTACGAACAGGGGGCACTGAAGCTTTCTTT. It encodes CASGLRTGGTEAFF. This chain uses TRBV6-5 with TRBJ1-1; 8 bases align to TRBD1. The length of the CDR3 is 14 residues. The junction had 9 bases not matched to a gene; V was cut back by 8 bases and J by 4 bases. The V gene's germline CDR1 is MNHEY and CDR2 SVGAGI.

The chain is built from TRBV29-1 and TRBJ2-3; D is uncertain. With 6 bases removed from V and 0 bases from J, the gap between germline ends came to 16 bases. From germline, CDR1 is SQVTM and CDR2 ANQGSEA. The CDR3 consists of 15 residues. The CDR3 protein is CSVWEQGSSTDTQYF. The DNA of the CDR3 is TGCAGCGTCTGGGAACAAGGGTCTAGCACAGATACGCAGTATTTT.

CDR3 coding DNA: TGCGCCAGCAGCCAAGTTGGCGGGGAAAAGAACACTGAAGCTTTCTTT. It yields the protein CASSQVGGEKNTEAFF. The chain couples TRBV4-3 to TRBJ1-1; unclear D gene. V lost 1 base and J lost 1, with 13 bases in between. This CDR3 contains 16 residues. Germline-derived CDR1 and CDR2 are LGHNA and YSLEER.

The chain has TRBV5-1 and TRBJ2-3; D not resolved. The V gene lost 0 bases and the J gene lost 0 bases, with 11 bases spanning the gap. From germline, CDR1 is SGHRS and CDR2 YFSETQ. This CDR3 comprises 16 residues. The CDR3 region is CASSLEIVVSTDTQYF. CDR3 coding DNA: TGCGCCAGCAGCTTGGAAATCGTGGTGAGCACAGATACGCAGTATTTT.

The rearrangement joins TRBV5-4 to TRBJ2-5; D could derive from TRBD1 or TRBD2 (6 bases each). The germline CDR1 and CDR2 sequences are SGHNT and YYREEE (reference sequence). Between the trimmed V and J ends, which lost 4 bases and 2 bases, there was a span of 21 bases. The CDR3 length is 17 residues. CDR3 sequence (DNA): TGTGCCAGCAGCGTCGGAACGGGGGCGCCATCTCAAGAGACCCAGTACTTC. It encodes CASSVGTGAPSQETQYF.

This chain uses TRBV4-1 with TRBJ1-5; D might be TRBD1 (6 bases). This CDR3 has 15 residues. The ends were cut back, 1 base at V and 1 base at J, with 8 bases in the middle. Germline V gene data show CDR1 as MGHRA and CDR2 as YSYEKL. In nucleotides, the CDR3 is TGCGCCAGCAGCCAAGCCCAGGGGAGCAATCAGCCCCAGCATTTT. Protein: CASSQAQGSNQPQHF.

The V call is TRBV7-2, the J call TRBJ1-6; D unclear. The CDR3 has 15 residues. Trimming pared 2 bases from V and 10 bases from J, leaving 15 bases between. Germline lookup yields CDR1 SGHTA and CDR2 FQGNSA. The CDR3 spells CASSLFGTEESPLHF. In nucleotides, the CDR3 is TGTGCCAGCAGCTTATTTGGCACAGAAGAGTCACCCCTCCACTTT. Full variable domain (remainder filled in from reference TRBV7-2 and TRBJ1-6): GAGVSQSPSNKVTEKGKDVELRCDPISGHTALYWYRQSLGQGLEFLIYFQGNSAPDKSGLPSDRFSAERTGGSVSTLTIQRTQQEDSAVYLCASSLFGTEESPLHFGNGTRLTVT.

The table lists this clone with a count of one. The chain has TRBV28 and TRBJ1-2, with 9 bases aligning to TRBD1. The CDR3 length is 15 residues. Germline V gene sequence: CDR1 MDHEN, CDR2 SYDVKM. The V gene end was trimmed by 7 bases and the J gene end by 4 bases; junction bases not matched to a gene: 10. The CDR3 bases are TGTGCCAGCACCGGACAGGGGCACCCCCCCTATGGCTACACCTTC. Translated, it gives CASTGQGHPPYGYTF.

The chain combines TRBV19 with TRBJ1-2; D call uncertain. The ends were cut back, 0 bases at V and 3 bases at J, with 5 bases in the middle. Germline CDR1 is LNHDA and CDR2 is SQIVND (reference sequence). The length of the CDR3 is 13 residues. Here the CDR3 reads CASSIEPDYGYTF. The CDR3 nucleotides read TGTGCCAGTAGTATAGAACCAGACTATGGCTACACCTTC.

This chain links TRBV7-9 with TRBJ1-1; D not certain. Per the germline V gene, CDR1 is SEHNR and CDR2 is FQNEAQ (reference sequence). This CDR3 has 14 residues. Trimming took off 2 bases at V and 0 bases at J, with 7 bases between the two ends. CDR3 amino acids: CASSLRLMNTEAFF. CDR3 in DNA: TGTGCCAGCAGCTTACGGCTGATGAACACTGAAGCTTTCTTT. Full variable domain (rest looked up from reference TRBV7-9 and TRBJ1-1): DTGVSQNPRHKITKRGQNVTFRCDPISEHNRLYWYRQTLGQGPEFLTYFQNEAQLEKSRLLSDRFSAERPKGSFSTLEIQRTEQGDSAMYLCASSLRLMNTEAFFGQGTRLTVV.

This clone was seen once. The CDR3 DNA reads TGTGCCAGCAGCTTGGGGGGCGCGTGGGGCGAGACCCAGTACTTC. Translated: CASSLGGAWGETQYF. The chain combines TRBV5-4 with TRBJ2-5; maybe TRBD1 (5 bases). CDR3 length equals 15 residues. Germline assignment: CDR1 SGHNT and CDR2 YYREEE (reference sequence). Deletions cut 0 bases from V and 5 bases from J, with 14 bases between.

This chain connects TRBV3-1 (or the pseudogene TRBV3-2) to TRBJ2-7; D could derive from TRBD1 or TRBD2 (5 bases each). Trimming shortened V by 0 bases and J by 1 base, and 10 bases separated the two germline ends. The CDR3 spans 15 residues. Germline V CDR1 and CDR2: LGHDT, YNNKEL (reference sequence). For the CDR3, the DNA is TGTGCCAGCAGCCAAGACCCCGGGGCTTCCTACGAGCAGTACTTC. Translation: CASSQDPGASYEQYF.

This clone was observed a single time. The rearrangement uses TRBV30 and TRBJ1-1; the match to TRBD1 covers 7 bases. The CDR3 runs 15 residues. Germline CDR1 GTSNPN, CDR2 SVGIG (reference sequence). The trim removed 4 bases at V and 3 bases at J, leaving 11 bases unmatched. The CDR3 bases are TGTGCCTGGATGAGCAGACAGGGTAAGGACACTGAAGCTTTCTTT. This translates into CAWMSRQGKDTEAFF.

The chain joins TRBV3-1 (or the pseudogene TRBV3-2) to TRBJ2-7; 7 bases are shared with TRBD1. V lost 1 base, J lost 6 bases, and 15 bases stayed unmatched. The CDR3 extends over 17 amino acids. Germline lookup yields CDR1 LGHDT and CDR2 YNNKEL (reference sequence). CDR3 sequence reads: CASSQVLGAGTDGEQYF. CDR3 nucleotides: TGTGCCAGCAGCCAAGTCCTAGGTGCCGGGACAGACGGCGAGCAGTACTTC.

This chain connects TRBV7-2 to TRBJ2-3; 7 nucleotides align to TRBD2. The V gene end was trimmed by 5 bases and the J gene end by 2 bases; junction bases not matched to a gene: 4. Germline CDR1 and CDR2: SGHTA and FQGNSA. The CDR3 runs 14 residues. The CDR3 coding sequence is TGTGCCAGCAGCGCTCGGGGGGTCACAGATACGCAGTATTTT. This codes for CASSARGVTDTQYF.

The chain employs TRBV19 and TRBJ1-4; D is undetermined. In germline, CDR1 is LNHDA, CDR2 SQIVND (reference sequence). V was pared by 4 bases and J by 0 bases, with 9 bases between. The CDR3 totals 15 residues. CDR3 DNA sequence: TGTGCCAGTAGTAAAGGGAGCGCAACTAATGAAAAACTGTTTTTT. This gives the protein CASSKGSATNEKLFF.